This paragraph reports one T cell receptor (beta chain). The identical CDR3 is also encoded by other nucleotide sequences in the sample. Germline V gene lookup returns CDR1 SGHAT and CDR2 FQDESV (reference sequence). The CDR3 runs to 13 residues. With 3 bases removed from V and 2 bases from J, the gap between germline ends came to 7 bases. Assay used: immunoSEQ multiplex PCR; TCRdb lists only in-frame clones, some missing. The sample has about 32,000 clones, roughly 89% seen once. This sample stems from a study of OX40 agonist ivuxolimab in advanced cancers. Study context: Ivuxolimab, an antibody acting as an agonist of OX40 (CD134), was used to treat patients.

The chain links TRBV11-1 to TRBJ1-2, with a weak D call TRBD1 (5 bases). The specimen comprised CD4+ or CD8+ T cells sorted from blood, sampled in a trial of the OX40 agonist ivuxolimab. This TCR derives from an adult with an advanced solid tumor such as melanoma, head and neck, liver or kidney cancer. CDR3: CASSLAGNYGYTF. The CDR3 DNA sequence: TGTGCCAGCAGCTTGGCAGGGAACTATGGCTACACCTTC.